The rows below give T cell receptor beta chains drawn from one sample of a study of blood T cell repertoires in COVID-19. Measured with immunoSEQ multiplex PCR; TCRdb has only the in-frame clones, and not every one. The sample shows under 450,000 clones, 75% to 90% of them seen only once. The sample taken for sequencing was peripheral blood. The receptors derive from a woman in her sixties or seventies with COVID-19, enrolled during active disease. CDR3s include the opening cysteine and the closing phenylalanine or tryptophan. Each record gives: D gene, V gene, clone size, J gene, CDR3 protein, CDR3 DNA. A D gene is named only where the DNA matches it firmly. Some rows have no size entry. The others give once, few or many, or a class for an expanded clone.

D gene: TRBD2; V gene: TRBV3-1/TRBV3-2; clone size: once; J gene: TRBJ2-2; CDR3 protein: CASSHIAGGGTGELFF; CDR3 DNA: TGTGCCAGCAGCCATATAGCGGGGGGTGGCACCGGGGAGCTGTTTTTT
D gene: NA; V gene: TRBV28; clone size: NA; J gene: TRBJ1-2; CDR3 protein: CASSLPQVANYGYTF; CDR3 DNA: TGTGCCAGCAGTCTCCCCCAGGTTGCTAACTATGGCTACACCTTC
D gene: NA; V gene: TRBV7-2; clone size: NA; J gene: TRBJ1-1; CDR3 protein: CASSLAIRGTEAFF; CDR3 DNA: TGTGCCAGCAGCTTAGCGATAAGGGGGACTGAAGCTTTCTTT
D gene: NA; V gene: TRBV3-1/TRBV3-2; clone size: NA; J gene: TRBJ2-5; CDR3 protein: CASSPLSTKETQYF; CDR3 DNA: TGTGCCAGCAGCCCCCTCTCGACTAAAGAGACCCAGTACTTC
D gene: NA; V gene: TRBV2; clone size: NA; J gene: TRBJ1-4; CDR3 protein: CASRQGSTNEKLFF; CDR3 DNA: TGTGCCAGCAGACAGGGTTCTACTAATGAAAAACTGTTTTTT
D gene: NA; V gene: TRBV5-4; clone size: NA; J gene: TRBJ1-1; CDR3 protein: CACKMNTEAFF; CDR3 DNA: TGTGCCTGTAAAATGAACACTGAAGCTTTCTTT
D gene: NA; V gene: TRBV5-1; clone size: NA; J gene: TRBJ2-5; CDR3 protein: CASSLAWGPQETQYF; CDR3 DNA: TGCGCCAGCAGCTTGGCCTGGGGGCCCCAAGAGACCCAGTACTTC
D gene: TRBD2; V gene: TRBV19; clone size: NA; J gene: TRBJ2-3; CDR3 protein: CASSPLAGVVLGTDTQYF; CDR3 DNA: TGTGCCAGTAGTCCCCTAGCGGGGGTAGTACTAGGCACAGATACGCAGTATTTT
D gene: NA; V gene: TRBV7-9; clone size: NA; J gene: TRBJ1-2; CDR3 protein: CASSLDSPYGYTF; CDR3 DNA: TGTGCCAGCAGCTTGGACAGCCCTTATGGCTACACCTTC
D gene: NA; V gene: TRBV4-1; clone size: NA; J gene: TRBJ1-2; CDR3 protein: CASSQDGPRYGYTF; CDR3 DNA: TGCGCCAGCAGCCAAGATGGCCCACGCTATGGCTACACCTTC
D gene: TRBD1; V gene: TRBV15; clone size: NA; J gene: TRBJ1-4; CDR3 protein: CATSRGASGRGHEKLFF; CDR3 DNA: TGTGCCACCAGCAGAGGTGCTTCTGGCAGGGGGCATGAAAAACTGTTTTTT
D gene: TRBD1; V gene: TRBV7-9; clone size: NA; J gene: TRBJ1-5; CDR3 protein: CASSGTDREGGNQPQHF; CDR3 DNA: TGTGCCAGCAGCGGGACGGACAGGGAGGGCGGCAATCAGCCCCAGCATTTT
D gene: NA; V gene: TRBV30; clone size: few; J gene: TRBJ1-1; CDR3 protein: CAWSTELNTEAFF; CDR3 DNA: TGTGCCTGGAGCACTGAACTGAACACTGAAGCTTTCTTT
D gene: TRBD2; V gene: TRBV19; clone size: NA; J gene: TRBJ2-5; CDR3 protein: CASSIGRGGETQYF; CDR3 DNA: TGTGCCAGTAGTATAGGCCGGGGGGGCGAGACCCAGTACTTC
D gene: NA; V gene: TRBV6-4; clone size: NA; J gene: TRBJ2-2; CDR3 protein: CASSDPSGARTGELFF; CDR3 DNA: TGTGCCAGCAGTGATCCCTCAGGGGCTCGCACCGGGGAGCTGTTTTTT
D gene: NA; V gene: TRBV5-1; clone size: NA; J gene: TRBJ2-6; CDR3 protein: CASKGEGLVGANVLTF; CDR3 DNA: TGCGCCAGCAAAGGGGAAGGGCTAGTGGGGGCCAACGTCCTGACTTTC
D gene: NA; V gene: TRBV5-1; clone size: NA; J gene: TRBJ1-1; CDR3 protein: CASSLGENTEAFF; CDR3 DNA: TGCGCCAGCAGCTTGGGAGAGAACACTGAAGCTTTCTTT
D gene: NA; V gene: TRBV5-4; clone size: few; J gene: TRBJ1-5; CDR3 protein: CASSFQGGRHSNQPQHF; CDR3 DNA: TGTGCCAGCAGCTTCCAAGGGGGAAGGCATAGCAATCAGCCCCAGCATTTT
D gene: TRBD1; V gene: TRBV30; clone size: NA; J gene: TRBJ2-5; CDR3 protein: CAWKDRGRETQYF; CDR3 DNA: TGTGCCTGGAAGGACAGGGGACGAGAGACCCAGTACTTC
D gene: NA; V gene: TRBV6-5; clone size: NA; J gene: TRBJ1-1; CDR3 protein: CASSYGRRNTEAFF; CDR3 DNA: TGTGCCAGCAGTTACGGTCGGAGGAACACTGAAGCTTTCTTT
D gene: NA; V gene: TRBV7-3; clone size: NA; J gene: TRBJ1-5; CDR3 protein: CASSAWANQPQHF; CDR3 DNA: TGTGCCAGCAGCGCTTGGGCCAATCAGCCCCAGCATTTT
D gene: NA; V gene: TRBV5-1; clone size: NA; J gene: TRBJ1-1; CDR3 protein: CASSPGGGTEAFF; CDR3 DNA: TGCGCCAGCAGCCCCGGGGGGGGCACTGAAGCTTTCTTT
D gene: TRBD1; V gene: TRBV4-1; clone size: NA; J gene: TRBJ1-4; CDR3 protein: CASSRSRGQNEKLFF; CDR3 DNA: TGCGCCAGCAGCCGCTCCAGGGGGCAGAATGAAAAACTGTTTTTT
D gene: NA; V gene: TRBV18; clone size: once; J gene: TRBJ1-2; CDR3 protein: CASSPGQYGYTF; CDR3 DNA: TGTGCCAGCTCACCTGGGCAATATGGCTACACCTTC
D gene: TRBD1; V gene: TRBV13; clone size: once; J gene: TRBJ1-3; CDR3 protein: CASSPRDRGGSGNTIYF; CDR3 DNA: TGTGCCAGCAGCCCCCGGGACAGGGGGGGGAGTGGAAACACCATATATTTT
D gene: TRBD1; V gene: TRBV27; clone size: NA; J gene: TRBJ2-7; CDR3 protein: CASSLDRDRHEQYF; CDR3 DNA: TGTGCCAGCAGTTTGGACAGGGACCGCCACGAGCAGTACTTC
D gene: TRBD1; V gene: TRBV2; clone size: NA; J gene: TRBJ1-2; CDR3 protein: CASPNNDRVELLGSYGYTF; CDR3 DNA: TGTGCCAGCCCTAACAATGACAGGGTAGAACTTCTGGGGAGCTATGGCTACACCTTC
D gene: NA; V gene: TRBV5-1; clone size: NA; J gene: TRBJ2-5; CDR3 protein: CASSRGQGKETQYF; CDR3 DNA: TGCGCCAGCAGCAGAGGCCAGGGGAAAGAGACCCAGTACTTC
D gene: TRBD1; V gene: TRBV11-1; clone size: once; J gene: TRBJ2-7; CDR3 protein: CASIETGTGGCEQYF; CDR3 DNA: TGTGCCAGCATCGAGACCGGGACAGGGGGCTGCGAGCAGTACTTC
D gene: NA; V gene: TRBV12-5; clone size: NA; J gene: TRBJ2-5; CDR3 protein: CASGQGLVQETQYF; CDR3 DNA: TGTGCTAGTGGCCAAGGACTGGTCCAAGAGACCCAGTACTTC
D gene: NA; V gene: TRBV2; clone size: NA; J gene: TRBJ1-4; CDR3 protein: CASSEDLATFEKLFF; CDR3 DNA: TGTGCCAGCAGTGAAGATTTAGCGACCTTTGAAAAACTGTTTTTT
D gene: TRBD1; V gene: TRBV6-5; clone size: few; J gene: TRBJ1-1; CDR3 protein: CASSLLGGSSEAFF; CDR3 DNA: TGTGCCAGCAGTTTACTAGGGGGCAGTTCTGAAGCTTTCTTT
D gene: TRBD1; V gene: TRBV7-9; clone size: NA; J gene: TRBJ1-3; CDR3 protein: CASSPWTGFYSGNTIYF; CDR3 DNA: TGTGCCAGCAGCCCATGGACAGGATTCTACTCTGGAAACACCATATATTTT
D gene: TRBD1; V gene: TRBV11-3; clone size: NA; J gene: TRBJ1-1; CDR3 protein: CASSETGSTEAFF; CDR3 DNA: TGTGCCAGCAGTGAGACAGGGAGCACTGAAGCTTTCTTT
D gene: NA; V gene: TRBV9; clone size: NA; J gene: TRBJ2-7; CDR3 protein: CASSVQTVNRDEQYF; CDR3 DNA: TGTGCCAGCAGCGTACAAACAGTCAATCGCGACGAGCAGTACTTC
D gene: NA; V gene: TRBV9; clone size: once; J gene: TRBJ1-2; CDR3 protein: CASSEKGGQGAPYGYTF; CDR3 DNA: TGTGCCAGCAGCGAGAAAGGAGGGCAGGGTGCTCCCTATGGCTACACCTTC
D gene: NA; V gene: TRBV7-9; clone size: once; J gene: TRBJ2-2; CDR3 protein: CASSLTRREKAGELFF; CDR3 DNA: TGTGCCAGCAGCTTAACCCGCAGGGAAAAGGCCGGGGAGCTGTTTTTT
D gene: TRBD1; V gene: TRBV6-5; clone size: once; J gene: TRBJ1-2; CDR3 protein: CASSRQGGGYTF; CDR3 DNA: TGTGCCAGCAGCCGACAGGGCGGTGGCTACACCTTC
D gene: TRBD1; V gene: TRBV6-1; clone size: NA; J gene: TRBJ1-2; CDR3 protein: CASSGSGQGVNYGYTF; CDR3 DNA: TGTGCCAGCAGTGGCTCAGGACAGGGGGTAAACTATGGCTACACCTTC
D gene: NA; V gene: TRBV27; clone size: NA; J gene: TRBJ1-1; CDR3 protein: CASSFYRVSGIGNTEAFF; CDR3 DNA: TGTGCCAGCAGTTTTTACAGGGTATCAGGGATTGGGAACACTGAAGCTTTCTTT
D gene: NA; V gene: TRBV19; clone size: NA; J gene: TRBJ2-1; CDR3 protein: CASSPLDSNEQFF; CDR3 DNA: TGTGCCAGTAGTCCTCTGGACAGCAATGAGCAGTTCTTC
D gene: TRBD1; V gene: TRBV5-1; clone size: NA; J gene: TRBJ2-1; CDR3 protein: CASSPTGDSYNEQFF; CDR3 DNA: TGCGCCAGCAGCCCGACAGGGGATTCCTACAATGAGCAGTTCTTC
D gene: TRBD1; V gene: TRBV10-1; clone size: NA; J gene: TRBJ2-7; CDR3 protein: CASSAPAGGEQYF; CDR3 DNA: TGCGCCAGCAGTGCCCCGGCAGGGGGCGAGCAGTACTTC
D gene: TRBD1; V gene: TRBV28; clone size: NA; J gene: TRBJ1-5; CDR3 protein: CASSRDREAGNQPQHF; CDR3 DNA: TGTGCCAGCAGTCGTGACAGGGAAGCGGGCAATCAGCCCCAGCATTTT
D gene: TRBD2; V gene: TRBV3-1/TRBV3-2; clone size: NA; J gene: TRBJ2-1; CDR3 protein: CASTAAVAGGHEQFF; CDR3 DNA: TGTGCCAGCACTGCGGCCGTAGCGGGGGGGCATGAGCAGTTCTTC
D gene: TRBD1; V gene: TRBV7-9; clone size: NA; J gene: TRBJ2-7; CDR3 protein: CASSQTPGQGSYEQYF; CDR3 DNA: TGTGCCAGCAGCCAAACCCCGGGACAGGGCTCCTACGAGCAGTACTTC
D gene: TRBD1; V gene: TRBV3-1/TRBV3-2; clone size: NA; J gene: TRBJ1-1; CDR3 protein: CASGPGTGSTEAFF; CDR3 DNA: TGTGCCAGCGGACCCGGGACAGGGAGCACTGAAGCTTTCTTT
D gene: NA; V gene: TRBV4-2; clone size: NA; J gene: TRBJ1-2; CDR3 protein: CASSQVKGQLSYGYTF; CDR3 DNA: TGTGCCAGCAGCCAGGTAAAAGGACAGCTGAGTTATGGCTACACCTTC
D gene: NA; V gene: TRBV18; clone size: NA; J gene: TRBJ1-6; CDR3 protein: CASSQGDNSPLHF; CDR3 DNA: TGTGCCAGCTCACAGGGGGATAATTCACCCCTCCACTTT
D gene: NA; V gene: TRBV19; clone size: few; J gene: TRBJ2-7; CDR3 protein: CASSIGSSYEQYF; CDR3 DNA: TGTGCCAGTAGTATAGGTAGCTCCTACGAGCAGTACTTC
D gene: NA; V gene: TRBV5-6; clone size: NA; J gene: TRBJ2-4; CDR3 protein: CASSRSPAKNIQYF; CDR3 DNA: TGTGCCAGCAGCCGGTCCCCAGCCAAAAACATTCAGTACTTC
D gene: NA; V gene: TRBV13; clone size: NA; J gene: TRBJ2-5; CDR3 protein: CASSLNLEMETQYF; CDR3 DNA: TGTGCCAGCAGCTTAAACCTCGAGATGGAGACCCAGTACTTC
D gene: TRBD1; V gene: TRBV7-2; clone size: NA; J gene: TRBJ2-7; CDR3 protein: CASLGQGKYEQYF; CDR3 DNA: TGTGCCAGCTTGGGACAGGGGAAATACGAGCAGTACTTC
D gene: NA; V gene: TRBV14; clone size: NA; J gene: TRBJ2-7; CDR3 protein: CASSPFQTVTYEQYF; CDR3 DNA: TGTGCCAGCAGCCCCTTTCAGACAGTGACCTACGAGCAGTACTTC
D gene: TRBD1; V gene: TRBV5-1; clone size: NA; J gene: TRBJ2-7; CDR3 protein: CASIPGTGRNEQYF; CDR3 DNA: TGCGCCAGTATCCCCGGGACAGGGAGGAACGAGCAGTACTTC
D gene: TRBD1; V gene: TRBV5-1; clone size: NA; J gene: TRBJ1-1; CDR3 protein: CASRGRTGTNTEAFF; CDR3 DNA: TGCGCCAGCAGGGGCCGGACAGGGACGAACACTGAAGCTTTCTTT
D gene: NA; V gene: TRBV7-6; clone size: NA; J gene: TRBJ2-2; CDR3 protein: CASSMPAPGTNTGELFF; CDR3 DNA: TGTGCCAGCAGCATGCCAGCCCCGGGAACGAACACCGGGGAGCTGTTTTTT
D gene: NA; V gene: TRBV29-1; clone size: NA; J gene: TRBJ1-2; CDR3 protein: CSVQGRGNYGYTF; CDR3 DNA: TGCAGCGTCCAAGGGAGGGGGAACTATGGCTACACCTTC